This T cell receptor (beta chain) was captured in a study of T cells in Graves' hyperthyroidism and ophthalmopathy. Study-level background: Blood was drawn when the patient was first diagnosed and still untreated.

Template material for amplifying TCR beta CDR3 regions consisted of RNA transcripts. Primed by the HTBI set, a first-round RT-PCR was run on the TCR CDR3. Each CDR3 protein gets one entry after TCRdb re-called the multiplex PCR reads with MiXCR. The table shows hundreds of thousands of distinct CDR3 sequences, with under 25% occurring only once. Germline assignment: CDR1 DFQATT and CDR2 SNEGSKA (reference sequence). The CDR3 loop spans 14 amino acids. Trimming took off 6 bases at V and 6 bases at J, with 21 bases between the two ends. In this sample, this clonotype turned up a few times. Material for sequencing was blood. The chain joins TRBV20-1 to TRBJ2-7, with D possibly matching TRBD2 (5 bases). This TCR was sampled from a man aged 25-40 years with Graves' ophthalmopathy. CDR3 residues: CSAFRHGVLTEQYF. The DNA for the CDR3 is TGCAGTGCCTTCCGACACGGGGTGTTGACCGAGCAGTACTTC.